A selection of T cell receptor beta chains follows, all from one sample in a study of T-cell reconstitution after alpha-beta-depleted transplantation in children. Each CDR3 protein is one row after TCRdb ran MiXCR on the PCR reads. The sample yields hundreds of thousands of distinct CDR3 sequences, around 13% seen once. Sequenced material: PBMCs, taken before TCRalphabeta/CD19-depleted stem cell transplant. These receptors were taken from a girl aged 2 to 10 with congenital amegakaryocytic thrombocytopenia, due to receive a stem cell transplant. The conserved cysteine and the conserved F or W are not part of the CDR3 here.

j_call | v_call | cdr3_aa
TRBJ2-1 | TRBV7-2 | ASSQAGARGDEQF
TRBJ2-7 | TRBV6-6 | ASREGQGEQY
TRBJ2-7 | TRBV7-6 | ASSLGSSGSNDYEQY
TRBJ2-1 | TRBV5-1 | ASSFPLNSDEQF
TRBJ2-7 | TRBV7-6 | ASSLEVDSYEQY
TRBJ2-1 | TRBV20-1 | SAGGDYWNEQF
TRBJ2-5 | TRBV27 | ASSLYRDGETQY
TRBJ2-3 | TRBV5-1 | ASSLVRTGSTDTQY
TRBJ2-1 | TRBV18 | ASSPMLARSAHNEQF
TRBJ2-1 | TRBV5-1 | ASSLKADLYNEQF
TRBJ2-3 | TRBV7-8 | ASSLLAAPSSQY
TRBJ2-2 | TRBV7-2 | ASSSGRGSKPGELF
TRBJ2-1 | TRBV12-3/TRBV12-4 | ASRGLAGLSSYNEQF
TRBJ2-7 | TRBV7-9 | ASSPDRHEQY
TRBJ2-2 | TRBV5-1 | ASSVTGTANTGELF
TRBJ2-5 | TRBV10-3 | ATRDGETQY
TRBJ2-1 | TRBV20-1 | SASVPENYNEQF
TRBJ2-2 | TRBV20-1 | SASLARRTNTGELF
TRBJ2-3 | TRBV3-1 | ASSQDQRERSDTQY
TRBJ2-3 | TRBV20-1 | SARRDYTDTQY
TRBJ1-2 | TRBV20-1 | SASTGPPLYGYT
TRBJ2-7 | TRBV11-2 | ASSLDLPGTGSYEQY
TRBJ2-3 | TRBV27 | ASRRFLAGAEDTQY
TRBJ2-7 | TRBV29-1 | SAGLSYEQY
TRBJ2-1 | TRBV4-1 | ASSPGTWTNEQF
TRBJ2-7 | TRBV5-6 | ASSLYLAGSHNNEQY
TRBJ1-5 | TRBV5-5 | ASSLEGGRQPQH
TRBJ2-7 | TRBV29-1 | SVDFGLADYEQY
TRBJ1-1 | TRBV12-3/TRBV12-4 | ASTEGPGGSEAF
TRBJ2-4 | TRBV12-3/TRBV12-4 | ASRGATGGAIQY
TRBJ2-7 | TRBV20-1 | SARGGTSGSDEQY
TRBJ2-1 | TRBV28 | ASSPTGLASHEQF
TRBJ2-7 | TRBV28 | ASSFIIGYSYEQY
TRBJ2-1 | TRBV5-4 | ASSLVEPNEQF
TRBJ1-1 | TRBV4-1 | ASSRWTGAYDTEAF
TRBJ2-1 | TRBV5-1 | ASSGQGIHNEQF
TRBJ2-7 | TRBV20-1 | SARGVYGRTSSYEQY
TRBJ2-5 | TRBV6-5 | ASSYYLAGGETQY
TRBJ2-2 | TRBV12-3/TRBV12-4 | ASAYNGGLGTGELF
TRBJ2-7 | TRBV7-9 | ASTLRGSPQYEQY
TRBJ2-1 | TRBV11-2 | ASSPGLWQF
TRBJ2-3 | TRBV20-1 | CARGVTGTGSTDTQY
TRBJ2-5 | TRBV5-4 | ASREEPSETQY
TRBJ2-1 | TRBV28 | ASSSPFDPISYNEQF
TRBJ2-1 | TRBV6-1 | ASSTERGGDNEQF
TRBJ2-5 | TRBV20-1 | SAGGKQETQY
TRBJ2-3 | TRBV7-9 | ASSLLAWGDTQY
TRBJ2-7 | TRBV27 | ASTPNGGTYEQY
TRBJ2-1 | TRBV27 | ASSLLLAGGPGNEQF
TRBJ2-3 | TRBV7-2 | ASSLDIPDTQY
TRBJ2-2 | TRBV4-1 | ASSRSPPAGGNTGELF
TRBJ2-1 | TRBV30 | AWARSRDAGEQF
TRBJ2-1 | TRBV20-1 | SAGSSSYNEQF
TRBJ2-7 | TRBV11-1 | ASSLDLSKDRWGPYSYEQY
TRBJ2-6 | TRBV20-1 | SVSTPALSGANVLT
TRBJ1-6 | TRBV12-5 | ASGFLLSNSPLH
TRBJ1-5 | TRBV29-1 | SVAADSNQPQH